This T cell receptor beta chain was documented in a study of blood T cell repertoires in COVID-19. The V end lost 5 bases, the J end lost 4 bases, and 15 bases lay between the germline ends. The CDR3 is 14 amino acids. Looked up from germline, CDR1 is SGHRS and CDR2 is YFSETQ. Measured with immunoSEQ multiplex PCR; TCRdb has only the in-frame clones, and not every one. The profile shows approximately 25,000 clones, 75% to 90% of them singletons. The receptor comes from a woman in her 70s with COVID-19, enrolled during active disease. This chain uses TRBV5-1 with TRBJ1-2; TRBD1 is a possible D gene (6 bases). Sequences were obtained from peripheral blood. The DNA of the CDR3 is TGCGCCAGCAGGGAGTTGATGGGGGCCTATGGCTACACCTTC. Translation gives CASRELMGAYGYTF.